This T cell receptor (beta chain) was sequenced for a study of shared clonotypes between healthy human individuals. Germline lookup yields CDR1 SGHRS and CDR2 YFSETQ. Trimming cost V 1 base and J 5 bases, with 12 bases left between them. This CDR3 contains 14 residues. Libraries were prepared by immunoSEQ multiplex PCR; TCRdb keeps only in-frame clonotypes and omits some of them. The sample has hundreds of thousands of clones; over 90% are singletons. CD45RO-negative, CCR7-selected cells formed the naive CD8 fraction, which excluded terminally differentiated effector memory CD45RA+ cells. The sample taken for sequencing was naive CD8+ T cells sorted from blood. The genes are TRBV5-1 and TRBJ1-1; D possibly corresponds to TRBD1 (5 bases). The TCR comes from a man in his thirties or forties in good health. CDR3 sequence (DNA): TGCGCCAGCAGCTTGAAAGGGGTGGGGACTGAAGCTTTCTTT. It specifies CASSLKGVGTEAFF.